The source of this TCR beta chain is a study of blood T cells in healthy people across ages. Then a second PCR, running roughly 6 to 12 cycles, was carried out with a sample-barcoded 5' primer and a J-beta primer mix. TCRdb reanalysed the 5' RACE reads using MiXCR and keeps one entry per CDR3 protein. In the table there are about 380,000 distinct CDR3 sequences, about 55% of which are singletons. Ranging in age from roughly 6 to 95, the donors were healthy Caucasian individuals from Russia. Germline-derived CDR1 and CDR2 are MNHEY and SVGAGI. The length of the CDR3 is 15 residues. V was pared by 6 bases and J by 8 bases, with 23 bases between.

The sample taken for sequencing was blood. V is TRBV6-5 and J is TRBJ2-7, with D perhaps TRBD2 (7 bases). This TCR was sampled from a man aged 60-69 years in good health. Here the CDR3 DNA reads TGTGCCAGCAGGGCTTTGGCGGGGGCCCCCCCCAAGCAGTACTTC. Protein product: CASRALAGAPPKQYF.